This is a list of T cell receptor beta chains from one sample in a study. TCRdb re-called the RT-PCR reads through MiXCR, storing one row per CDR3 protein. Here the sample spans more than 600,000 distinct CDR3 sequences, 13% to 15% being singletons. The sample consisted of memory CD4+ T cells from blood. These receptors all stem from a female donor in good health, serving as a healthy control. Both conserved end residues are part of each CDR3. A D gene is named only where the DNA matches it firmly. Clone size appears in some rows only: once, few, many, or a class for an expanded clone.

CDR3: CSARGTSGGAGYEQYF; DNA: TGCAGTGCTAGAGGAACTAGCGGGGGGGCCGGTTACGAGCAGTACTTC; D: TRBD2; size: many; V: TRBV20-1; J: TRBJ2-7
CDR3: CSAREWTGNQPQHF; DNA: TGCAGTGCTCGGGAATGGACAGGCAATCAGCCCCAGCATTTT; D: -; size: many; V: TRBV20-1; J: TRBJ1-5
CDR3: CSATGRTNTEAFF; DNA: TGCAGTGCTACGGGACGGACGAACACTGAAGCTTTCTTT; D: -; size: few; V: TRBV20-1; J: TRBJ1-1
CDR3: CASSLGGGSEQFF; DNA: TGTGCCAGCAGCTTAGGAGGCGGGAGTGAGCAGTTCTTC; D: TRBD2; size: few; V: TRBV7-9; J: TRBJ2-1
CDR3: CASSGPSTTGNTEAFF; DNA: TGTGCCAGCAGCGGACCCTCGACGACAGGAAACACTGAAGCTTTCTTT; D: -; size: few; V: TRBV9; J: TRBJ1-1
CDR3: CASRPSVNQPQHF; DNA: TGTGCCAGCAGGCCCTCCGTGAATCAGCCCCAGCATTTT; D: -; size: -; V: TRBV7-2; J: TRBJ1-5
CDR3: CASTQGQGWSDTQYF; DNA: TGCGCCAGCACGCAAGGACAAGGATGGTCAGATACGCAGTATTTT; D: -; size: few; V: TRBV4-1; J: TRBJ2-3
CDR3: CASSPPGQEYNEQFF; DNA: TGTGCCAGCAGCCCCCCGGGACAGGAGTACAATGAGCAGTTCTTC; D: TRBD1; size: many; V: TRBV7-3; J: TRBJ2-1
CDR3: CSAVAGGSTGELFF; DNA: TGCAGTGCGGTAGCGGGAGGTAGCACCGGGGAGCTGTTTTTT; D: TRBD2; size: many; V: TRBV20-1; J: TRBJ2-2
CDR3: CASSSQGQGAGTDTQYF; DNA: TGCGCCAGCAGCTCCCAAGGACAGGGGGCGGGCACAGATACGCAGTATTTT; D: TRBD1; size: -; V: TRBV5-1; J: TRBJ2-3
CDR3: CAISELTGTTEAFF; DNA: TGTGCCATCAGTGAGTTAACAGGGACCACTGAAGCTTTCTTT; D: -; size: few; V: TRBV10-3; J: TRBJ1-1
CDR3: CASSQNSMTVSYEQYF; DNA: TGTGCCAGCAGCCAAAATTCGATGACAGTCTCCTACGAGCAGTACTTC; D: -; size: many; V: TRBV4-2; J: TRBJ2-7
CDR3: CSGLQGNGLAGAGGEQFF; DNA: TGCAGCGGCCTACAGGGGAACGGACTAGCGGGAGCAGGGGGTGAGCAGTTCTTC; D: TRBD2; size: few; V: TRBV29-1; J: TRBJ2-1
CDR3: CSARDYQETQYF; DNA: TGCAGTGCTAGAGACTACCAAGAGACCCAGTACTTC; D: -; size: few; V: TRBV20-1; J: TRBJ2-5
CDR3: CASSPWTGRDQPQHF; DNA: TGTGCCAGCAGCCCATGGACAGGTCGGGATCAGCCCCAGCATTTT; D: TRBD1; size: few; V: TRBV7-2; J: TRBJ1-5
CDR3: CASSPLQGKNTGELFF; DNA: TGTGCCAGCAGCCCGTTGCAGGGAAAGAACACCGGGGAGCTGTTTTTT; D: -; size: many; V: TRBV7-6; J: TRBJ2-2
CDR3: CASGVTTNSNTGELFF; DNA: TGCGCCAGCGGCGTAACTACTAACTCGAACACCGGGGAGCTGTTTTTT; D: -; size: few; V: TRBV5-1; J: TRBJ2-2
CDR3: CASSPRGPESGVVGETQYF; DNA: TGTGCCAGCAGCCCCCGGGGTCCCGAGAGCGGGGTAGTGGGAGAGACCCAGTACTTC; D: TRBD2; size: -; V: TRBV7-2; J: TRBJ2-5
CDR3: CASSPQGLAGAHSF; DNA: TGTGCCAGTAGTCCCCAAGGACTAGCGGGGGCCCATTCGTTC; D: TRBD2; size: once; V: TRBV19; J: TRBJ2-7
CDR3: CSARMRGDQPQHF; DNA: TGCAGTGCTAGAATGCGGGGCGATCAGCCCCAGCATTTT; D: -; size: many; V: TRBV20-1; J: TRBJ1-5
CDR3: CASSLQGAFSTIYF; DNA: TGTGCCAGCAGTTTACAGGGGGCGTTTTCCACCATATATTTT; D: TRBD1; size: -; V: TRBV12-3/TRBV12-4; J: TRBJ1-3
CDR3: CSARDRVGIGQYF; DNA: TGCAGTGCTAGAGATAGGGTAGGGATCGGGCAGTACTTC; D: -; size: few; V: TRBV20-1; J: TRBJ2-7
CDR3: CASVQAGPYNSPLHF; DNA: TGTGCCAGCGTCCAGGCCGGACCCTATAATTCACCCCTCCACTTT; D: -; size: few; V: TRBV6-2/TRBV6-3; J: TRBJ1-6
CDR3: CASSFLDLGTGELFF; DNA: TGTGCCAGCAGCTTCCTAGATTTGGGGACCGGGGAGCTGTTTTTT; D: -; size: -; V: TRBV7-2; J: TRBJ2-2
CDR3: CASSSTFVAGQSYEQYF; DNA: TGTGCCAGCAGCTCCACCTTTGTAGCGGGCCAATCCTACGAGCAGTACTTC; D: TRBD2; size: few; V: TRBV7-9; J: TRBJ2-7
CDR3: CASSLYAANYGYTF; DNA: TGTGCCAGCAGTTTATATGCAGCTAACTATGGCTACACCTTC; D: -; size: -; V: TRBV28; J: TRBJ1-2
CDR3: CASSPGSQEQYF; DNA: TGTGCCAGCAGCCCCGGGTCCCAAGAGCAGTACTTC; D: -; size: -; V: TRBV12-3/TRBV12-4; J: TRBJ2-7
CDR3: CSARTWGREGEAFF; DNA: TGCAGTGCTAGAACCTGGGGGCGAGAGGGTGAAGCTTTCTTT; D: -; size: -; V: TRBV20-1; J: TRBJ1-1
CDR3: CSAPKQGADEQFF; DNA: TGCAGTGCTCCAAAACAGGGGGCGGATGAGCAGTTCTTC; D: TRBD1; size: -; V: TRBV20-1; J: TRBJ2-1
CDR3: CASSSLQDIGVGEQFF; DNA: TGTGCCAGCAGCTCTCTTCAGGACATCGGTGTCGGTGAGCAGTTCTTC; D: -; size: few; V: TRBV7-3; J: TRBJ2-1
CDR3: CASSLLPRQDTEAFF; DNA: TGTGCCAGCAGCTTACTTCCCCGACAGGACACTGAAGCTTTCTTT; D: -; size: -; V: TRBV7-2; J: TRBJ1-1
CDR3: CASSLASGFGNTIYF; DNA: TGTGCCAGCAGCTTGGCCTCCGGGTTCGGAAACACCATATATTTT; D: -; size: -; V: TRBV5-5; J: TRBJ1-3
CDR3: CASSPQFNQPQHF; DNA: TGTGCCAGCAGCCCCCAATTCAATCAGCCCCAGCATTTT; D: -; size: many; V: TRBV7-2; J: TRBJ1-5
CDR3: CASSLDRGASYEQYF; DNA: TGTGCCAGCAGCTTGGACAGGGGGGCCTCCTACGAGCAGTACTTC; D: TRBD1; size: -; V: TRBV7-3; J: TRBJ2-7
CDR3: CSVGQGSTDTQYF; DNA: TGCAGCGTTGGACAGGGTTCCACAGATACGCAGTATTTT; D: TRBD1; size: few; V: TRBV29-1; J: TRBJ2-3
CDR3: CASSQEAASGELFF; DNA: TGCGCCAGCAGCCAAGAAGCAGCCTCCGGGGAGCTGTTTTTT; D: -; size: many; V: TRBV4-3; J: TRBJ2-2
CDR3: CASGRGTGELFF; DNA: TGTGCCAGCGGACGGGGCACCGGGGAGCTGTTTTTT; D: -; size: -; V: TRBV27; J: TRBJ2-2
CDR3: CASTMTSSSMSYTF; DNA: TGCGCCAGCACTATGACAAGTAGTAGCATGAGCTACACCTTC; D: -; size: few; V: TRBV5-1; J: TRBJ1-2
CDR3: CASTVSRGTEAFF; DNA: TGTGCCAGCACCGTCTCCAGGGGGACTGAAGCTTTCTTT; D: TRBD1; size: -; V: TRBV7-2; J: TRBJ1-1
CDR3: CASTPTGTGYQETQYF; DNA: TGTGCCAGTACCCCAACCGGGACAGGGTACCAAGAGACCCAGTACTTC; D: TRBD1; size: many; V: TRBV19; J: TRBJ2-5
CDR3: CASAKTGGYEQYF; DNA: TGTGCCAGCGCTAAAACCGGAGGGTACGAGCAGTACTTC; D: -; size: few; V: TRBV5-6; J: TRBJ2-7
CDR3: CASSYTGGGNTIYF; DNA: TGTGCCAGCAGTTATACTGGGGGTGGAAACACCATATATTTT; D: -; size: few; V: TRBV7-9; J: TRBJ1-3
CDR3: CASSQAGTGANYGYTF; DNA: TGCGCCAGCAGCCAAGCCGGGACAGGAGCAAACTATGGCTACACCTTC; D: TRBD1; size: many; V: TRBV4-3; J: TRBJ1-2
CDR3: CAISEGGTGNSPLHF; DNA: TGTGCCATCAGTGAAGGGGGGACAGGGAATTCACCCCTCCACTTT; D: TRBD1; size: many; V: TRBV10-3; J: TRBJ1-6
CDR3: CASSRQGGRGTYNEQFF; DNA: TGTGCCAGCAGCAGACAAGGGGGTAGAGGAACCTACAATGAGCAGTTCTTC; D: -; size: few; V: TRBV5-4; J: TRBJ2-1
CDR3: CASAGSSNQPQHF; DNA: TGTGCCAGCGCGGGTAGTAGCAATCAGCCCCAGCATTTT; D: -; size: few; V: TRBV7-3; J: TRBJ1-5
CDR3: CASSPGTGTGELFF; DNA: TGTGCCAGCAGTCCAGGAACGGGAACCGGGGAGCTGTTTTTT; D: -; size: many; V: TRBV12-3/TRBV12-4; J: TRBJ2-2
CDR3: CASRPQAGGVPPHF; DNA: TGTGCCAGCAGACCCCAGGCGGGGGGCGTACCCCCCCATTTT; D: TRBD2; size: few; V: TRBV2; J: TRBJ2-3
CDR3: CASSDDTEVYGYTF; DNA: TGTGCCAGCAGTGACGACACGGAAGTCTATGGCTACACCTTC; D: -; size: many; V: TRBV6-5; J: TRBJ1-2
CDR3: CSAAGTYTEAFF; DNA: TGCAGTGCTGCCGGGACATACACTGAAGCTTTCTTT; D: -; size: many; V: TRBV20-1; J: TRBJ1-1
CDR3: CASSLGVSMNTEAFF; DNA: TGTGCCAGCAGCTTGGGGGTCAGCATGAACACTGAAGCTTTCTTT; D: -; size: many; V: TRBV5-5; J: TRBJ1-1
CDR3: CSASLHMNTEAFF; DNA: TGCAGTGCTAGCCTGCATATGAACACTGAAGCTTTCTTT; D: -; size: -; V: TRBV20-1; J: TRBJ1-1